This TCR beta chain was identified in a study of blood T cell repertoires in COVID-19. Methods used by the authors: Nucleated cell number was recorded as an estimate derived from reference gene primer amplification. The protocol was immunoSEQ multiplex PCR, while the TCRdb copy is restricted to in-frame clones and leaves out a portion. The DNA gave D and trimming, while V, J and clone size come from that table. The sample includes some 200,000 clones, 86% of them seen just once. V gave up 4 bases and J gave up 5 bases; unmatched junction bases: 3. The CDR3 extends over 13 amino acids. Germline V lookup: CDR1 MNHEY, CDR2 SVGAGI.

The chain has TRBV6-5 and TRBJ2-7, with 9 bases lining up with TRBD1. This receptor was identified in a man between 65 and 85 years old with acute or convalescent COVID-19. The specimen sequenced was peripheral blood. CDR3 region: CASSFRDRDEQYF. The CDR3 coding sequence is TGTGCCAGCAGTTTCCGGGACAGGGACGAGCAGTACTTC.